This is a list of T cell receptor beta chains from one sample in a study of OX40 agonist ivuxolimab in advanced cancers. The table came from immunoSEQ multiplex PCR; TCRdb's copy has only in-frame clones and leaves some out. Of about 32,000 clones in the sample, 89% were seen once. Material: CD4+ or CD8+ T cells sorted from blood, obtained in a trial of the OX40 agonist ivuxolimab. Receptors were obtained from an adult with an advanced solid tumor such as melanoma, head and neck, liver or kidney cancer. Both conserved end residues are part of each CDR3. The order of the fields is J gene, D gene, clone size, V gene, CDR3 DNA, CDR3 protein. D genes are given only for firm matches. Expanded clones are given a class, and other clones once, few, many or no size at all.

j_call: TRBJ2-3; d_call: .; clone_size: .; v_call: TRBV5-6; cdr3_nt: TGTGCCAGCAGCTCGTCAGATACGCAGTATTTT; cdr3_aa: CASSSSDTQYF
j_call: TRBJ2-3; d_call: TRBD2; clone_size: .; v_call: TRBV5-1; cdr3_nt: TGCGCCAGCAGCTTGGGAATTGGACTAGCGGGGGACGGGTTCACTACAGATACGCAGTATTTT; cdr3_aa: CASSLGIGLAGDGFTTDTQYF
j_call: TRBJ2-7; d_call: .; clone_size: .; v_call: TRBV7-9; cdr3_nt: TGTGCCAGCAGCTCCCAGGGGACCCCCTACGAGCAGTACTTC; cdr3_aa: CASSSQGTPYEQYF
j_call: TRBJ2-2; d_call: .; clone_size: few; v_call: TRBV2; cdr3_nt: TGTGCCAGCACCATCACACTAGAGAGGGGGTCCATAAAGAACACCGGGGAGCTGTTTTTT; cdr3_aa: CASTITLERGSIKNTGELFF
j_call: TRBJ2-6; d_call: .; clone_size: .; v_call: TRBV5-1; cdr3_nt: TGCGCCAGCAGCTTGGAAAGCTTCCTCTCTGGGGCCAACGTCCTGACTTTC; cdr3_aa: CASSLESFLSGANVLTF
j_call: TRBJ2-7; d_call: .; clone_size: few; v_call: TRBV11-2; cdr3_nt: TGTGCCAGCAGCCACTATAGCTCCTACGAGCAGTACTTC; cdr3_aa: CASSHYSSYEQYF
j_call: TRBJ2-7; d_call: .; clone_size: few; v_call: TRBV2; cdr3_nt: TGTGCCAGCTGGAGGGACACCGGCCACGAGCAGTACTTC; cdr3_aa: CASWRDTGHEQYF
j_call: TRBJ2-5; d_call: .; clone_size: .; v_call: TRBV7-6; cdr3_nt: TGTGCCAGCAGCTTATTAGGGTTGGAAGAGACCCAGTACTTC; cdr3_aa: CASSLLGLEETQYF
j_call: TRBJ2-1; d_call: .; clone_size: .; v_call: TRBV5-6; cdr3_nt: TGTGCCAGCAGCCCGGTGACAGGACTCTCCTACAATGAGCAGTTCTTC; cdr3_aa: CASSPVTGLSYNEQFF
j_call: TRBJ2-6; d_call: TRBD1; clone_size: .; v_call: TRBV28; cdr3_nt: TGTGCCAGCAGCTTGACAGGGTCTGGGGCCAACGTCCTGACTTTC; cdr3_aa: CASSLTGSGANVLTF
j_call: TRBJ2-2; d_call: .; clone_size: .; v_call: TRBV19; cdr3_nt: TGTGCCAGTAGTACCGCCCGTCTAACAGCGGCCGGGGAGCTGTTTTTT; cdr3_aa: CASSTARLTAAGELFF
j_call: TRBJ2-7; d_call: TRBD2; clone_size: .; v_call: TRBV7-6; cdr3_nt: TGTGCCAGCAGCCCGGGACTAGCGGGAGTTAGCGAGCAGTACTTC; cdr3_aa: CASSPGLAGVSEQYF
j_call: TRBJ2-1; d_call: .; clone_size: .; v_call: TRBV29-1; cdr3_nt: TGCAGCGCTGAACAGGGTAGGGATGAGCAGTTCTTC; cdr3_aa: CSAEQGRDEQFF
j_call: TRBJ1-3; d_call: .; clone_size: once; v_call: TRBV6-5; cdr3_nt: TGTGCCAGCAGTCAGGGGCACAGCTCTGGAAACACCATATATTTT; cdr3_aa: CASSQGHSSGNTIYF
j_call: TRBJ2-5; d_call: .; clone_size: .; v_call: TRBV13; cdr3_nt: TGTGCCAGCAGCTTTAGCGGCCAAGAGACCCAGTACTTC; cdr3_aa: CASSFSGQETQYF
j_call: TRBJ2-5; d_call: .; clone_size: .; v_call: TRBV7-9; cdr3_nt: TGTGCCAGCAGCTTAATCCCTCCCGGGCAAGAGACCCAGTACTTC; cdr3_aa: CASSLIPPGQETQYF
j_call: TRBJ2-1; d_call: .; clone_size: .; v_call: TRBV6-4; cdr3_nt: TGTGCCAGCAGTGGGCTGGGCCTCAGGCACAATGAGCAGTTCTTC; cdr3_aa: CASSGLGLRHNEQFF
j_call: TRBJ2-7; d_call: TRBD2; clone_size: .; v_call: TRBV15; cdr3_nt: TGTGCCACCCGGGGGGTCGGGGGCGAGCAGTACTTC; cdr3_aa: CATRGVGGEQYF
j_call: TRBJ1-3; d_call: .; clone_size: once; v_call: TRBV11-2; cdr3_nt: TGTGCCAGCAGCTTCGGACCGAGCTCTGGAAACACCATATATTTT; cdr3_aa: CASSFGPSSGNTIYF
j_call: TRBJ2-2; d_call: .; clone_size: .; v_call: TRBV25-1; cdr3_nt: TGTGCCAGCAGTGTCAGGGTACAGGTAGTCCCCGGGGAGCTGTTTTTT; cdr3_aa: CASSVRVQVVPGELFF
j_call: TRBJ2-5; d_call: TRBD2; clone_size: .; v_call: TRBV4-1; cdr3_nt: TGCGCCAGCAGCCAATTCGGACTAGCTTCGGAGACCCAGTACTTC; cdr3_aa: CASSQFGLASETQYF
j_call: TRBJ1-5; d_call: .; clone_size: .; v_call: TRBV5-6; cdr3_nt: TGTGCCAGCAGCCTAGAAGGGCCCAATCAGCCCCAGCATTTT; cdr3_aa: CASSLEGPNQPQHF
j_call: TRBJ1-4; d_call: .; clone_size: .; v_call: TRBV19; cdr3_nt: TGTGCCAGTAGTTTATCCTCTGGGACATCTCTGTTTTTT; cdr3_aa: CASSLSSGTSLFF
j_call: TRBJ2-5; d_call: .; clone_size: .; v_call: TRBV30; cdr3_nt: TGTGCCTGGTCTGATCTCTCGGAGACCCAGTACTTC; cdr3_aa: CAWSDLSETQYF
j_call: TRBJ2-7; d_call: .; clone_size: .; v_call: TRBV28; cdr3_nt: TGTGCCAGCAGTTTTACGGTTTTAGAGCAGTACTTC; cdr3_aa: CASSFTVLEQYF
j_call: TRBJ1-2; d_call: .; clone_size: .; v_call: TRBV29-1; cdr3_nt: TGCAGCGTCCGGGACATTCAGAACTATGGCTACACCTTC; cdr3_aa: CSVRDIQNYGYTF
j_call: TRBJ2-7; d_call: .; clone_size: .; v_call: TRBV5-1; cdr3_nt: TGCGCCAGCAGCTTGTTCCCTAGCTCTCAGTACGAGCAGTACTTC; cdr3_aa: CASSLFPSSQYEQYF
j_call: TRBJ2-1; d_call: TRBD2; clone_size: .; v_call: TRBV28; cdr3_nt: TGTGCCAGCAGTGGGACGGGACTAGGGGGGGGTGAGCAGTTCTTC; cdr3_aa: CASSGTGLGGGEQFF
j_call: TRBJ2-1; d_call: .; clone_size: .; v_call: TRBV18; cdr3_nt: TGTGCCAGCTCACCACCCCCAGGGGATTACAATGAGCAGTTCTTC; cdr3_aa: CASSPPPGDYNEQFF
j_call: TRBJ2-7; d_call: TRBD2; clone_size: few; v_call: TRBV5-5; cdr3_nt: TGTGCCAGCACCCCCTCGACGGGGGGGCTCTACGAGCAGTACTTC; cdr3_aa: CASTPSTGGLYEQYF
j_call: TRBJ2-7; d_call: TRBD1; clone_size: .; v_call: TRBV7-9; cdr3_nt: TGTGCCAGCAGCCCCCCGCCCCCGGGACAGACATACGAGCAGTACTTC; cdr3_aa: CASSPPPPGQTYEQYF
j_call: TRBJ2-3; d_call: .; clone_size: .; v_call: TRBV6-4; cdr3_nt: TGTGCCAGCAGTGACTCGTCACTCTCTTCGAGCACAGATACGCAGTATTTT; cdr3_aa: CASSDSSLSSSTDTQYF
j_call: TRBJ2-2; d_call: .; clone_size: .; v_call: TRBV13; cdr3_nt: TGTGCCAGCAGCTACCGGGACTCAACCACCGGGGAGCTGTTTTTT; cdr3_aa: CASSYRDSTTGELFF
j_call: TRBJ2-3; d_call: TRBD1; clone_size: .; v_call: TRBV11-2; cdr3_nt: TGTGCCAGTACTCGGGGCAGGGGGACAGATACGCAGTATTTT; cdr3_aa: CASTRGRGTDTQYF
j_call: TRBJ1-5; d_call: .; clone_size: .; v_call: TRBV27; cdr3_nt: TGTGCCAGCAGTTTAGCGACCGCCCAGCCCCAGCATTTT; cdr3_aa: CASSLATAQPQHF
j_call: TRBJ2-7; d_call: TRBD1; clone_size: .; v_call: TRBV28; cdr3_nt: TGTGCCAGCAGTATATCCAGGGGCCGGGACAGGGTAAGCTACGAGCAGTACTTC; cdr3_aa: CASSISRGRDRVSYEQYF
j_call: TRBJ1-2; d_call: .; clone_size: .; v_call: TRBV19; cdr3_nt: TGTGCCAGTAGTATAGGGATGTACTATGGCTACACCTTC; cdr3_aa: CASSIGMYYGYTF
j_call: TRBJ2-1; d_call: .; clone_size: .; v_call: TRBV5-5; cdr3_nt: TGTGCCAGCAGCTTGGGGTCGGTTTTCGAGCAGTTCTTC; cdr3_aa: CASSLGSVFEQFF
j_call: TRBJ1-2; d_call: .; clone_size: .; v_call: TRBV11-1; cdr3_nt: TGTGCCAGCAGCATCAACAACTATGGCTACACCTTC; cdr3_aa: CASSINNYGYTF
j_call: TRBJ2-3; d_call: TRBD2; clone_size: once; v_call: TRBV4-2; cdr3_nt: TGTGCCAGCAGCCAAGAAGTCCAGCGGGGGGGCTCAGGTACGCAGTATTTT; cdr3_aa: CASSQEVQRGGSGTQYF
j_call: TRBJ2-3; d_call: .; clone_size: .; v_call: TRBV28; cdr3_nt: TGTGCCAGCAGTATTGGGGAAGATACGCAGTATTTT; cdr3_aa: CASSIGEDTQYF
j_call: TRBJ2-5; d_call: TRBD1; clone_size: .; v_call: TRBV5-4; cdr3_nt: TGTGCCAGCAGCTCCTTGACAGGGCGAGAGACCCAGTACTTC; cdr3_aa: CASSSLTGRETQYF
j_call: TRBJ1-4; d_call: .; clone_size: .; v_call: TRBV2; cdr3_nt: TGTGCCAGCAGTGGGGTACAAGTTAATGAAAAACTGTTTTTT; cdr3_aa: CASSGVQVNEKLFF
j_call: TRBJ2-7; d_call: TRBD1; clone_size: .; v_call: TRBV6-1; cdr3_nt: TGTGCCAGCAGTGAACGGCAAAAGGGGGCGCTAAGGGAGCAGTACTTC; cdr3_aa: CASSERQKGALREQYF
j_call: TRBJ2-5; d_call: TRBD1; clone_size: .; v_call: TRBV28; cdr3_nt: TGTGCCAGCAGGTGGGGACAGGGGGCCCAAGAGACCCAGTACTTC; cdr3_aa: CASRWGQGAQETQYF
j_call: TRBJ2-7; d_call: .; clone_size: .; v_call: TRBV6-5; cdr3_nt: TGTGCCAGCAGCCAAACCGACATTTTGTCCTACGAGCAGTACTTC; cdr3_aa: CASSQTDILSYEQYF
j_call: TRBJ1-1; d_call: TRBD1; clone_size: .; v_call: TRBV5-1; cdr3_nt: TGCGCCAGCAGCTTGGAGGGGGCGACTGAAGCTTTCTTT; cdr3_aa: CASSLEGATEAFF
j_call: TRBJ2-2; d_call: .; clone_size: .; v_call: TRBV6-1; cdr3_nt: TGTGCCAGCAGTGAATTAAAGGGACAGCTGTTTTTT; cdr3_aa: CASSELKGQLFF